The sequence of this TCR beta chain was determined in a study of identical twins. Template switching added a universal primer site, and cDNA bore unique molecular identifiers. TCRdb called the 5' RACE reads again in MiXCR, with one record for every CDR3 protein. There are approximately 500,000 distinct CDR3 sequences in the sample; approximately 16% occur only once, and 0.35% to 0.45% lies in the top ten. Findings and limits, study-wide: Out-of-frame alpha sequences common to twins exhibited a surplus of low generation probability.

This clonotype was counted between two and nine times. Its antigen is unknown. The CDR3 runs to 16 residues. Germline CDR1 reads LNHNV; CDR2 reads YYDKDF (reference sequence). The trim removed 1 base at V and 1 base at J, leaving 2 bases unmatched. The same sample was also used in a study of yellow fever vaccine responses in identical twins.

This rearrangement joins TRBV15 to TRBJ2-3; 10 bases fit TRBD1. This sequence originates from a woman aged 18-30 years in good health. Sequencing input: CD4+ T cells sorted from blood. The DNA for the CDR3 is TGTGCCACCAGCAGAGGACAGGGGGCTCGCACAGATACGCAGTATTTT. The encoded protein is CATSRGQGARTDTQYF. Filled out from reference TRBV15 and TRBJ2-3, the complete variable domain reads DAMVIQNPRYQVTQFGKPVTLSCSQTLNHNVMYWYQQKSSQAPKLLFHYYDKDFNNEADTPDNFQSRRPNTSFCFLDIRSPGLGDTAMYLCATSRGQGARTDTQYFGPGTRLTVL.